The rows below give T cell receptor beta chains drawn from one sample of a study of cytomegalovirus exposure and HLA in healthy donors. Generated by immunoSEQ multiplex PCR, the TCRdb table keeps only in-frame clones and is missing some. The repertoire table contains just over 150,000 clones. The sample taken for sequencing was PBMCs. The receptors here all came from a man aged 25 to 40 in good health and CMV-seronegative. The CDR3 runs from the conserved cysteine through the conserved F or W. A D gene is named only where the DNA matches it firmly.

j_call v_call d_call cdr3_nt cdr3_aa
TRBJ1-1 TRBV28 - TGTGCCAGCACCCTGGGGGGGTGGGACACTGAAGCTTTCTTT CASTLGGWDTEAFF
TRBJ2-5 TRBV12-5 TRBD1 TGTGCTAGTGGCCCCCCTGGGACAGGGCTGGAGACCCAGTACTTC CASGPPGTGLETQYF
TRBJ1-5 TRBV6-4 - TGTGCCAGCAGTGACGTGTCAGTTCGCAACCAGCCCCAGCATTTT CASSDVSVRNQPQHF
TRBJ1-1 TRBV5-1 TRBD1 TGCGCCAGCAGCCCGGGACAGGGGGCCACCATGAACACTGAAGCTTTCTTT CASSPGQGATMNTEAFF
TRBJ1-4 TRBV5-1 - TGCGCCAGCAGCCCGCTGGCGGGGGGAAAACTGTTTTTT CASSPLAGGKLFF
TRBJ1-1 TRBV25-1 TRBD1 TGTGCCAGCAGTGACCCCGGGACAGGGAACACTGAAGCTTTCTTT CASSDPGTGNTEAFF
TRBJ1-1 TRBV6-5 - TGTGCCAGCACCGTCACCACTGTCACTGAAGCTTTCTTT CASTVTTVTEAFF
TRBJ2-7 TRBV5-1 - TGCGCCAGCAGCTGGATGCGGGACGGGCCTTCCGAGCAGTACTTC CASSWMRDGPSEQYF
TRBJ2-7 TRBV2 TRBD2 TGTGCCATCTCTTCCCTAGCGGGAGTCCCCTACGAGCAGTACTTC CAISSLAGVPYEQYF
TRBJ2-5 TRBV5-5 - TGTGCCAGCAGCTTGGACGGTTTCGAGACCCAGTACTTC CASSLDGFETQYF
TRBJ2-5 TRBV14 TRBD2 TGTGCCAGCAGCCCAACTAGCGGGAGCGTTGTGGAGACCCAGTACTTC CASSPTSGSVVETQYF
TRBJ1-2 TRBV7-9 TRBD1 TGTGCCAGCAGCTTCACCGGGGACAGGGGACGTAACGATGGCTACACCTTC CASSFTGDRGRNDGYTF
TRBJ1-1 TRBV11-3 TRBD1 TGTGCCAGCAGCTTAGCCCACAGGGGGATCACTGAAGCTTTCTTT CASSLAHRGITEAFF
TRBJ1-1 TRBV6-5 - TGTGCCAGCAGCCCCCAAGGGGCGAACACTGAAGCTTTCTTT CASSPQGANTEAFF
TRBJ2-7 TRBV29-1 TRBD2 TGCAGCGTTGCTATCCGGGGGGGCCGCTACGAGCAGTACTTC CSVAIRGGRYEQYF